What follows describes a single TCR beta chain. This clonotype was counted a few times. Its antigen remains undetermined. No quality values exist for individual bases; no much larger clone is one base distant. The data derive from a study of blood T cells in healthy people across ages (dated by TCRdb to the mid-2010s). As for the study more broadly: In model experiments, template switching captured roughly one uniquely barcoded TCR beta cDNA molecule for every two T cells. Donors were grouped into four age groups: young (average roughly 17 years), middle-aged (39), aged (62) and long-lived (approximately 82). For two donors (one aged 18 to 29 and one aged 80 or older), the study analyzed two additional independent replicas of 1 million unique cDNA reads from the same blood draw. To avoid experimental bias, donors of different ages were randomly spread across the sequencing lanes. The study measured age-related changes in TCR beta repertoire diversity using deep sequencing normalized with unique cDNA molecular identifiers.

The library was obtained by 5' RACE. The sequencer listed for this sample is Illumina HiSeq 2500. A second PCR of about 6 to 11 cycles was run with a J-beta primer mix and a sample-barcoded 5' primer. Each TCR beta cDNA molecule received a unique molecular identifier from a template-switch 5' adaptor carrying 12 random nucleotides. Each sample yielded at least 2.5 million CDR3-containing paired-end reads. The Mint cDNA synthesis kit, primed by a TRBC-specific oligonucleotide, was used to synthesize first-strand cDNA from all RNA. Following uracil-DNA glycosylase treatment, a first 18-cycle PCR with universal primers M1SS and BC2_uni_R was performed on all cDNA. The original pipeline was this. Normalization of each sample was performed by random selection of 1 million high-quality reads, each carrying a distinct molecular identifier. Instead of being binned into consensus sequences, reads that shared molecular identifiers were thrown out. MiTCR, set to a Q25 quality threshold and the strictest error-elimination algorithm, was used for CDR3 identification, clonotype clustering and error correction. A nonparametric unseen species model with Euler transformation was used to estimate lower-bound total TCR beta diversity. The public reads were reprocessed in TCRdb via fastp at Q25 and MiXCR, keeping in-frame beta chains. Every distinct CDR3 protein forms one entry, paired with its most common genes and DNA. TCRdb's processing, not the authors', yielded these V and J calls. This sample lists 910,000 or so distinct CDR3 sequences; approximately 50% were detected once. About a fifth of the sample comes from the top ten.

Counted from cysteine to phenylalanine, this CDR3 has 11 amino acids. Of all the DNA, just the CDR3 is kept, 33 bases in frame from base 1. V lost 8 bases and J lost 1 base; the stretch between them is 6 bases long. CDR1 and CDR2 are read off the germline V gene as SQVTM and ANQGSEA. Donors were around 37 systemically healthy Caucasian individuals from Russia aged roughly 6 to 95 years. Approximately 9.7 milliliters of peripheral blood were drawn from each donor into EDTA-treated Vacutainer tubes. Ficoll-Paque density-gradient centrifugation was used to isolate PBMCs, with at least 6.5 million obtained per sample. Total RNA was extracted from PBMCs with Trizol reagent, with at least 6 micrograms obtained per sample. For every donor, an aliquot of PBMCs went through flow cytometry to measure the percentages of naive CD45RAhigh/CD27high T cells. The paper as a whole reports these results and caveats: Estimates of total diversity based on one million sequenced T cells were regarded as lower bounds and as underestimates. Since profiling was done on bulk unsorted PBMCs, naive and antigen-experienced compartments could not be conclusively compared. Because donor CMV infection status was unknown, age-related changes in expanded clonotypes were potentially confounded. Compared with the aged group, the long-lived group had more naive CD4+ T cells, fewer expanded clones and increased TCR diversity, a pattern suggesting age selection. There was a strong correlation between observed TCR beta diversity and the percentage of naive T cells measured by flow cytometry. As age increased, observed TCR beta diversity per million T cells dropped in a roughly linear way, and a significant reduction was already evident by age 40.

Source material: blood. The V and J genes are TRBV29-1 and TRBJ2-1, with the D gene too uncertain to name. The TCR sequence derives from a woman aged 55-75 years in good health. CDR3 loop: CSPRSYNEQFF. The nucleotides read TGCAGCCCTCGGTCCTACAATGAGCAGTTCTTC.